These 16 T cell receptor beta chains were sequenced from one sample in a study of T cell responses to AZD1222 COVID-19 vaccine. Generated by immunoSEQ multiplex PCR, the TCRdb table keeps only in-frame clones and is missing some. This sample carries some 110,000 clones, around 89% of them seen once, and the ten largest clones take about 4.7%. Source: peripheral blood, taken on day 0 of AZD1222 vaccination. These receptor sequences come from an adult in good health.

This chain links TRBV5-5 with TRBJ2-5; 8 bases fit TRBD2. V was pared by 4 bases and J by 1 base, with 3 bases of the junction left unmatched. Germline assignment: CDR1 SGHKS and CDR2 YYEKEE (reference sequence). CDR3 size: 14 residues. In DNA form, the CDR3 reads TGTGCCAGCAGCGACGCGGGGGGCCAAGAGACCCAGTACTTC. Residues: CASSDAGGQETQYF.

The chain couples TRBV7-2 to TRBJ2-1; the D call may be TRBD1 or TRBD2 (5 bases each). The V gene's germline CDR1 is SGHTA and CDR2 FQGNSA. The CDR3 loop spans 14 amino acids. Trimming shortened V by 5 bases and J by 7 bases, and 15 bases separated the two germline ends. CDR3 coding DNA: TGTGCCAGCAGCCCCGGGACCCCGGGAAATGAGCAGTTCTTC. This codes for CASSPGTPGNEQFF.

This chain uses TRBV19 with TRBJ1-2; 9 bases are shared with TRBD1. Trimming removed 4 bases from V and 3 bases from J; junction bases left unmatched: 12. CDR1 LNHDA and CDR2 SQIVND come from the germline V gene (reference sequence). The CDR3 extends over 17 amino acids. The CDR3 nucleotides are TGTGCCAGTAGTAGAAGCGACCGGGACAGGGTTTACTATGGCTACACCTTC. Translated, it gives CASSRSDRDRVYYGYTF.

This sequence joins TRBV7-9 and TRBJ2-3, with 14 bases identical to TRBD2. V lost 4 bases and J lost 2; bases outside the gene matches: 2. Per germline, CDR1 SEHNR and CDR2 FQNEAQ (reference sequence). The CDR3 sequence is 16 residues long. The DNA of the CDR3 is TGTGCCAGCAGCTCGGGACTAGCGGGGGTCACAGATACGCAGTATTTT. It yields the protein CASSSGLAGVTDTQYF.

CDR3 in DNA: TGTGCTAGTGGTTTTGGCAATCTTAATTCACCCCTCCACTTT. Protein product: CASGFGNLNSPLHF. V and J are TRBV12-5 and TRBJ1-6; no firm D call. Trimming shortened V by 3 bases and J by 6 bases, and 9 bases separated the two germline ends. The CDR3 is 14 residues long. CDR1 and CDR2 (germline): LGHNT, FRNRAP.

This clone has more than one count but fewer than ten. V gene TRBV7-9 combines with J gene TRBJ2-4; 7 nucleotides line up with TRBD2. Per the germline V gene, CDR1 is SEHNR and CDR2 is FQNEAQ (reference sequence). V gave up 2 bases and J gave up 9 bases; unmatched junction bases: 7. This CDR3 comprises 14 residues. Here the CDR3 reads CASSLTAGIAIQYF. CDR3 DNA: TGTGCCAGCAGCTTAACAGCGGGAATCGCCATTCAGTACTTC. The full variable domain, with the rest looked up from reference TRBV7-9 and TRBJ2-4, is DTGVSQNPRHKITKRGQNVTFRCDPISEHNRLYWYRQTLGQGPEFLTYFQNEAQLEKSRLLSDRFSAERPKGSFSTLEIQRTEQGDSAMYLCASSLTAGIAIQYFGAGTRLSVL.

This chain connects TRBV21-1 to TRBJ2-7; the tabulated D call, TRBD2, remains unverified against the DNA. TRBV21-1 constitutes a pseudogene. The CDR3 is 19 residues long. CDR3 sequence (DNA): TGTGCCAGCAGCGGCCGGACTAGCGGGAGGGCCGGGAGCTCCTACGAGCAGTACTTC. Translation: CASSGRTSGRAGSSYEQYF.

The gene calls are TRBV25-1 and TRBJ1-1; D is perhaps TRBD1 (6 bases). CDR3 length equals 14 residues. V shed 1 base and J shed 5 bases, with 11 bases lying between them. Looked up from germline, CDR1 is MGHDK and CDR2 is SYGVNS. CDR3 DNA: TGTGCCAGCAGTGAATTGACAGGAAGGACTGAAGCTTTCTTT. It encodes CASSELTGRTEAFF. The variable domain in full, completed from reference TRBV25-1 and TRBJ1-1, reads EADIYQTPRYLVIGTGKKITLECSQTMGHDKMYWYQQDPGMELHLIHYSYGVNSTEKGDLSSESTVSRIRTEHFPLTLESARPSHTSQYLCASSELTGRTEAFFGQGTRLTVV.

The rearrangement uses TRBV7-9 and TRBJ2-1, with D tentatively TRBD1 (5 bases). Germline V gene data show CDR1 as SEHNR and CDR2 as FQNEAQ (reference sequence). V was pared by 1 base and J by 2 bases, with 6 bases between. This CDR3 is built from 14 residues. This CDR3 is CASSLVGAYNEQFF. The CDR3 DNA reads TGTGCCAGCAGCTTAGTAGGGGCCTACAATGAGCAGTTCTTC.

V gene TRBV27 combines with J gene TRBJ2-2, with 9 nucleotides matching TRBD1. This CDR3 spans 16 amino acids. V gave up 7 bases and J gave up 0 bases; unmatched junction bases: 6. Germline V CDR1 and CDR2: MNHEY, SMNVEV (reference sequence). The CDR3 here is CASTARDRANTGELFF. The CDR3 nucleotides are TGTGCCAGCACCGCGAGGGACAGGGCGAACACCGGGGAGCTGTTTTTT.

V and J are TRBV3-1 (or the pseudogene TRBV3-2) and TRBJ2-1, with 13 bases fitting TRBD2. The CDR3 sequence is 18 residues long. The germline CDR1 and CDR2 sequences are LGHDT and YNNKEL (reference sequence). V was pared by 4 bases and J by 2 bases, with 8 bases of the junction left unmatched. CDR3 amino acids: CASSPSTSGRAPYNEQFF. The DNA of the CDR3 is TGTGCCAGCAGCCCGAGCACTAGCGGGAGGGCCCCCTACAATGAGCAGTTCTTC.

The V call is TRBV6-2 or TRBV6-3, the J call TRBJ1-6; D perhaps matches TRBD1 (5 bases). With 4 bases removed from V and 7 bases from J, the gap between germline ends came to 17 bases. Germline values: CDR1 MNHEY, CDR2 SVGEGT. The CDR3 length is 16 residues. DNA of the CDR3: TGTGCCAGCAGTTCCGAAAAGGGACTTACGAATTCACCCCTCCACTTT. Translating gives CASSSEKGLTNSPLHF.

This rearrangement joins TRBV10-2 to TRBJ2-7; D unclear. Germline loops: CDR1 WSHSY, CDR2 SAAADI. Trimming left V 7 bases short and J 3 bases short, with 13 bases between. This CDR3 spans 13 amino acids. The CDR3 loop reads CASKGPQVYEQYF. The CDR3 DNA is TGCGCCAGCAAGGGCCCTCAGGTCTACGAGCAGTACTTC.

V usage is TRBV11-2 and J usage is TRBJ2-3; 8 bases align to TRBD1. CDR1 is SGHAT, CDR2 FQNNGV, per germline. This CDR3 has 15 residues. J lost 0 bases, V lost 3 bases, and 2 bases had no gene match. CDR3 in amino acids: CASSFQGASTDTQYF. In DNA, the CDR3 is TGTGCCAGCAGCTTCCAGGGGGCTAGCACAGATACGCAGTATTTT.

The CDR3 loop is CASRMDLNTEAFF. The DNA of the CDR3 is TGTGCCAGCAGGATGGACCTTAACACTGAAGCTTTCTTT. The chain couples TRBV12-3 or TRBV12-4 to TRBJ1-1; the D is unclear. This CDR3 region has 13 residues. Deletions cut 6 bases from V and 2 bases from J, with 10 bases between.

This sequence joins TRBV30 and TRBJ2-3; 8 nucleotides line up with TRBD1. The CDR3 runs to 15 residues. Unmatched junction bases numbered 4, after V lost 0 bases and J lost 2 bases. Germline V lookup: CDR1 GTSNPN, CDR2 SVGIG (reference sequence). The CDR3 here is CAWSVGQGDTDTQYF. The CDR3 DNA follows: TGTGCCTGGAGTGTCGGACAGGGAGACACAGATACGCAGTATTTT.